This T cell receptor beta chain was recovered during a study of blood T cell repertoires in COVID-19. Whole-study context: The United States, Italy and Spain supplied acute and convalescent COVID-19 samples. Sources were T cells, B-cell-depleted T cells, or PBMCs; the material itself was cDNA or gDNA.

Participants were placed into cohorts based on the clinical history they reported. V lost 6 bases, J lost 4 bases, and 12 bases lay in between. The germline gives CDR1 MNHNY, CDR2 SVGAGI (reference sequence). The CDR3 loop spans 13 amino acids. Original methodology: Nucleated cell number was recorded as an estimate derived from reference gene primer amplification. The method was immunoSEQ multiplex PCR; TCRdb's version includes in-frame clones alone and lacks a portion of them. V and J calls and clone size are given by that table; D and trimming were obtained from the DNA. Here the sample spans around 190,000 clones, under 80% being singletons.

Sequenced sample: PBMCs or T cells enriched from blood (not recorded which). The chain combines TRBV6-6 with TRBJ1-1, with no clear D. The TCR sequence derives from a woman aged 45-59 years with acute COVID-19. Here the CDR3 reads CASSPPTGTEAFF. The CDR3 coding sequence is TGTGCCAGCAGCCCCCCCACGGGCACTGAAGCTTTCTTT.